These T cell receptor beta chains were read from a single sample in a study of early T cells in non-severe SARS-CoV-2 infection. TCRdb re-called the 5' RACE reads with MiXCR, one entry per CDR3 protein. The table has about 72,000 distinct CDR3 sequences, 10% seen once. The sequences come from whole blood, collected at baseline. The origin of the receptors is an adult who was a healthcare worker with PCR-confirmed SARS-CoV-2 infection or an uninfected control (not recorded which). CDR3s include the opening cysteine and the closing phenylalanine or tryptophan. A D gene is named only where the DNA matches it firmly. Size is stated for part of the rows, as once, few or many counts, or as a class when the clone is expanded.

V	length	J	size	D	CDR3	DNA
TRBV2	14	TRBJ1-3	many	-	CASMGGYSGNTIYF	TGTGCCAGCATGGGGGGATACTCTGGAAACACCATATATTTT
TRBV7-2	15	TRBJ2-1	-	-	CASSPRGGGDNEQFF	TGTGCCAGCAGCCCTAGGGGGGGCGGGGACAATGAGCAGTTCTTC
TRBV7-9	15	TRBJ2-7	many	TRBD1	CASSSTRQGYYEQYF	TGTGCCAGCAGCTCGACAAGACAGGGCTACTACGAGCAGTACTTC
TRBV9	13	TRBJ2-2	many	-	CASSVDRIGELFF	TGTGCCAGCAGCGTAGATCGGATCGGGGAGCTGTTTTTT
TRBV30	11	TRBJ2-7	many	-	CAWTGSYEQYF	TGTGCCTGGACAGGGAGCTACGAGCAGTACTTC
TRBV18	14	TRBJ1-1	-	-	CASPWRSMNTEAFF	TGTGCCAGCCCCTGGAGGAGTATGAACACTGAAGCTTTCTTT
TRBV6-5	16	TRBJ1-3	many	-	CASSYDGGISGNTIYF	TGTGCCAGCAGTTACGACGGGGGCATCTCTGGAAACACCATATATTTT
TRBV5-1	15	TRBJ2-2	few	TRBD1	CASSRDRGGTGELFF	TGCGCCAGCAGCCGGGACAGGGGTGGCACCGGGGAGCTGTTTTTT
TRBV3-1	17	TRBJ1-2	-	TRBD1	CASSQFLVGQGTNGYTF	TGTGCCAGCAGCCAATTCCTTGTGGGACAGGGCACTAATGGCTACACCTTC
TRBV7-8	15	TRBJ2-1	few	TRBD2	CASSLTRGGSNEQFF	TGTGCCAGCAGCTTAACTCGGGGGGGCTCAAATGAGCAGTTCTTC
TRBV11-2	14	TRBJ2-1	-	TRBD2	CASSLSSGNNEQFF	TGTGCCAGCAGCTTGAGTAGCGGGAACAATGAGCAGTTCTTC
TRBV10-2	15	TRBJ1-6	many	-	CASSESTEGNSPLHF	TGCGCCAGCAGTGAGTCGACGGAGGGGAATTCACCCCTCCACTTT
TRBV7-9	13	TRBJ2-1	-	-	CASSPSGVNEQFF	TGTGCCAGCAGCCCCTCAGGGGTCAATGAGCAGTTCTTC
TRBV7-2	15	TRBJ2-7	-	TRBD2	CASSWTSGGDYEQYF	TGTGCCAGCAGCTGGACTAGCGGGGGAGACTACGAGCAGTACTTC
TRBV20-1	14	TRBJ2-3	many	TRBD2	CSARVAAGGDTQYF	TGCAGTGCTAGGGTTGCTGCGGGGGGCGATACGCAGTATTTT
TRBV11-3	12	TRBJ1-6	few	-	CASRGGDSPLHF	TGTGCCAGCAGAGGGGGGGATTCACCCCTCCACTTT
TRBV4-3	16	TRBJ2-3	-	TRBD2	CASSRASGGAGDTQYF	TGCGCCAGCAGCCGAGCTAGCGGGGGGGCCGGAGATACGCAGTATTTT
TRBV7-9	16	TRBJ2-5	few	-	CASSLRYPGGKETQYF	TGTGCCAGCAGCTTAAGGTATCCGGGTGGCAAGGAGACCCAGTACTTC
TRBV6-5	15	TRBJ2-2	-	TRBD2	CASSPRRGGTGELFF	TGTGCCAGCTCCCCCCGGCGGGGGGGGACCGGGGAGCTGTTTTTT
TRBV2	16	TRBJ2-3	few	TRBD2	CASETTSGRSTDTQYF	TGTGCCAGCGAGACCACTAGCGGGAGGAGCACAGATACGCAGTATTTT
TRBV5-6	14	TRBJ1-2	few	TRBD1	CASSLRTGVYGYTF	TGTGCCAGCAGCTTAAGGACAGGCGTATATGGCTACACCTTC
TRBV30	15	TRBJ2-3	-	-	CAWSPGTSSTDTQYF	TGTGCCTGGAGTCCCGGGACCTCTAGCACAGATACGCAGTATTTT
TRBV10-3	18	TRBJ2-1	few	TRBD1	CAISDRPIPGQGNNEQFF	TGTGCCATCAGTGATAGACCTATACCGGGACAGGGAAACAATGAGCAGTTCTTC
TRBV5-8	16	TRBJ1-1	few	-	CASSFPDRAMNTEAFF	TGTGCCAGCAGCTTCCCGGACAGAGCCATGAACACTGAAGCTTTCTTT
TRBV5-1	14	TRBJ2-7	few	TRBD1	CASSSDRESDEQYF	TGCGCCAGCAGCTCGGACAGGGAGAGCGACGAGCAGTACTTC
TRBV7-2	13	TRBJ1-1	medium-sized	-	CASRYGGSTEAFF	TGTGCCAGCAGATACGGGGGTAGCACTGAAGCTTTCTTT
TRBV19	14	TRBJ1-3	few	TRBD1	CASTPGQNGNTIYF	TGTGCCAGTACACCGGGACAGAACGGAAACACCATATATTTT
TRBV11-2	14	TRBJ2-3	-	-	CASSVHPAVVTQYF	TGTGCCAGCAGCGTGCACCCTGCAGTCGTCACGCAGTATTTT
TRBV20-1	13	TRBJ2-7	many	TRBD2	CSAIPGRIYEQYF	TGCAGTGCTATCCCCGGGAGGATCTACGAGCAGTACTTC
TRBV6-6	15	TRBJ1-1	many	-	CASSKRTALNTEAFF	TGTGCCAGCAGTAAAAGGACAGCTTTGAACACTGAAGCTTTCTTT
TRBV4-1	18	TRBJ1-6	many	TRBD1	CASSRPLGPTGDNSPLHF	TGCGCCAGCAGCCGCCCCTTGGGACCGACAGGGGATAATTCACCCCTCCACTTT
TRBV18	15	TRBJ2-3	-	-	CASSPPVGTTDTQYF	TGTGCCAGCTCACCACCAGTGGGGACCACAGATACGCAGTATTTT
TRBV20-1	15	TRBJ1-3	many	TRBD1	CSAEHPGGLGNTIYF	TGCAGTGCCGAACACCCAGGGGGCCTTGGAAACACCATATATTTT
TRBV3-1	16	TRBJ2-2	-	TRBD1	CASRGGRGRETGELFF	TGTGCCAGCAGAGGGGGCAGGGGGCGCGAAACCGGGGAGCTGTTTTTT
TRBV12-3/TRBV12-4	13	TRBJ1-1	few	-	CATLPTGNTEAFF	TGTGCCACCCTCCCGACTGGGAACACTGAAGCTTTCTTT
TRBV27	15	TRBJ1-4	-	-	CASSLSGTYNEKLFF	TGTGCCAGCAGTTTATCGGGGACTTATAATGAAAAACTGTTTTTT
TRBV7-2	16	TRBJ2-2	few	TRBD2	CASSSGLAGRTGELFF	TGTGCCAGCAGCTCCGGACTAGCGGGGAGGACCGGGGAGCTGTTTTTT
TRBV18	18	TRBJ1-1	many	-	CASSPLRGHERTNTEAFF	TGTGCCAGCTCACCTCTCCGGGGACACGAGCGTACGAACACTGAAGCTTTCTTT
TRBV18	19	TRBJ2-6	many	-	CASSRSRDNRFSGANVLTF	TGTGCCAGCTCACGGTCCCGGGACAACCGATTCTCTGGGGCCAACGTCCTGACTTTC
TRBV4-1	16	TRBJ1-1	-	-	CASSQGGGRWRTEAFF	TGCGCCAGCAGCCAAGGAGGGGGGCGATGGAGGACTGAAGCTTTCTTT
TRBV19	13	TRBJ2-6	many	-	CASPVSGANVLTF	TGTGCCAGCCCCGTGTCTGGGGCCAACGTCCTGACTTTC
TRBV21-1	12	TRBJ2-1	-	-	CASRSSYNEQFF	TGTGCCAGCAGGAGCTCCTACAATGAGCAGTTCTTC
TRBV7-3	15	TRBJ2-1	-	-	CASSLNRGYYNEQFF	TGTGCCAGCAGCTTAAACCGGGGTTACTACAATGAGCAGTTCTTC
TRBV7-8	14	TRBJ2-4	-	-	CASSRGWTKNIQYF	TGTGCCAGCAGCCGCGGGTGGACCAAAAACATTCAGTACTTC
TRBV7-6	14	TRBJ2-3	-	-	CASSLGQRTDTQYF	TGTGCCAGCAGCTTAGGGCAGCGCACAGATACGCAGTATTTT
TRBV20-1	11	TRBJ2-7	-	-	CSATQSYEQYF	TGCAGTGCTACGCAATCATACGAGCAGTACTTC
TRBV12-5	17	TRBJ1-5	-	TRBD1	CASGLGQGQYSNQPQHF	TGTGCTAGTGGTTTGGGACAGGGGCAATATAGCAATCAGCCCCAGCATTTT
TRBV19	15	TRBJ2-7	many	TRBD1	CASSKDRGWSYEQYF	TGTGCCAGTAGTAAGGACAGGGGTTGGAGCTACGAGCAGTACTTC
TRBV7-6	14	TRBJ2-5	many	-	CASSFFLKGETQYF	TGTGCCAGCAGCTTCTTCCTGAAAGGAGAGACCCAGTACTTC
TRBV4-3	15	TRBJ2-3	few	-	CASSQGGLSTDTQYF	TGCGCCAGCAGCCAAGGAGGACTTTCCACAGATACGCAGTATTTT
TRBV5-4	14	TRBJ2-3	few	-	CASSSPTRTDTQYF	TGTGCCAGCAGCTCCCCGACCCGCACAGATACGCAGTATTTT
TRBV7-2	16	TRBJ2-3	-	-	CASSQSSGGPTDTQYF	TGTGCCAGCAGCCAGTCCTCGGGGGGCCCCACAGATACGCAGTATTTT
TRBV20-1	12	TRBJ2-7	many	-	CSATGLYYEQYF	TGCAGTGCTACCGGTTTATACTACGAGCAGTACTTC